The source of this TCR beta chain is a study of regulatory T cells in long-lasting Graves disease (dated by TCRdb to about 2021). General notes on the study: To count as having persistent Graves' disease, a patient had to have received antithyroid drug treatment for over 5 years with TSH receptor autoantibodies remaining persistently positive. Peripheral blood TCR sequencing and RNA sequencing compared persistent Graves' disease patients with newly diagnosed Graves' disease patients. A total of 33 samples were covered by TCR sequencing, comprising approximately 13 persistent and around 20 newly diagnosed Graves' disease patients. The study took place in China and was registered as a clinical trial. Antithyroid drugs had been taken for about 10.3 years on average by persistent Graves' disease patients in the clinical cohort. The research as a whole found: The study examined only peripheral blood because the primary lesion, thyroid tissue, could not be accessed. Patients with persistent disease shared more public clonotypes (around 2,500) than newly diagnosed patients did (approximately 1,000). Lower TCR Shannon entropy and fewer highly expanded clones were observed in persistent Graves' disease patients than in newly diagnosed patients, which suggested clonal expansion. The small sample size was acknowledged by the authors as a limitation that may reduce accuracy. Sequencing and analysis were restricted to the TCR beta chain. Preferential use of TRBV28, TRBJ1-2 and TRBJ2-5 was observed in persistent disease, whereas TRBV20-1 and TRBJ2-1 were favored in newly diagnosed disease.

The sample's time point, from its label and the paper: persistent/refractory GD, antithyroid drugs over 5 years with positive TRAb. RNA was extracted from PBMCs in TRIzol for both TCR sequencing and RNA sequencing. The diagnosis of Graves' disease was made according to American Thyroid Association guidelines. Patients were recruited from an endocrinology department in Xi'an, China. From each patient, 7.5 to 10 milliliters of peripheral blood was collected into an EDTA anticoagulant tube. PBMCs were isolated by Ficoll Paque Plus density gradient separation without further T cell sorting. An Agilent 2100 Bioanalyzer and agarose gel were used to assess RNA quality, and a NanoDrop 2000 was used to measure RNA concentration. From cysteine to phenylalanine, the CDR3 is 15 amino acids long. Left in the record is the CDR3 DNA by itself, 45 bases read in frame from the first base. CDR1 MDHEN and CDR2 SYDVKM were looked up in the germline V gene. Trimming takes 1 base from V and 4 bases from J, and the germline ends sit 11 bases apart.

This clonotype has a count of ten or more. This receptor's antigen is unknown. No base qualities exist here, and no much larger clone lies one base off it. Libraries were constructed by multiplex PCR. Sequencing took place on an Illumina HiSeq 4000. To build TCR beta libraries, CDR3 regions were amplified by Arm-PCR using iRepertoire HTBI primers. Gel purification was performed on PCR products prior to sequencing. In the source study's methods: Gene usage analysis of CDR3 amino acid clonotypes used the roughly 60 TRBV and approximately 13 TRBJ segments found across samples. COPE and FqMerger were used to merge the filtered high-quality paired reads into contigs. BLAST was used to align contigs to IMGT TRBV, TRBD and TRBJ reference genes, with CDR3 defined following IMGT. Highly expanded clones were defined as clonotypes with a frequency above 0.1%. Shannon entropy was used to measure repertoire diversity, and the Gini coefficient was used to measure V-J evenness. Clonotypes shared by more than one individual were considered public. Through fastp at Q25 and MiXCR, TCRdb rebuilt clones from the public reads, retaining in-frame beta chains. Rows with a matching CDR3 protein are joined into one entry that keeps the most common DNA and genes. The V and J calls come from TCRdb's annotation, not from the publication. The sample profile shows a few hundred thousand distinct CDR3 sequences; roughly 23% of them were found once. Around a quarter of the sample comes from the top ten.

The chain uses TRBV28 and TRBJ1-5; too little of a D gene remains to name it. The source was peripheral blood mononuclear cells (PBMCs), collected when the disease was refractory, from a patient treated with antithyroid drugs. This receptor was taken from a woman aged 40 to 50 with Graves disease. Donor details come from another sample of the same person, matched by shared clones. The encoded CDR3 is CASSLSLTPNQPQHF. The sequenced DNA: TGTGCCAGCAGTTTATCCCTAACCCCTAATCAGCCCCAGCATTTT.